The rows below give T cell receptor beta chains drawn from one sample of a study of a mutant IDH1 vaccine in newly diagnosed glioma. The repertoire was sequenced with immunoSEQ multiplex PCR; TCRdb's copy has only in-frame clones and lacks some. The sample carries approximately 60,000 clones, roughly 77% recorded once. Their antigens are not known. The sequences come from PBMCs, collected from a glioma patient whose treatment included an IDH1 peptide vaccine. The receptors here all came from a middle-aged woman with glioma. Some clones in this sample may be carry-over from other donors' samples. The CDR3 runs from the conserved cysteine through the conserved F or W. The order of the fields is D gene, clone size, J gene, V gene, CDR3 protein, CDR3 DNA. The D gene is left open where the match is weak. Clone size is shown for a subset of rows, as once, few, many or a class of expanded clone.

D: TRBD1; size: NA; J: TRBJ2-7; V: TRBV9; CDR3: CASGGQGSYEQYF; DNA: TGTGCCAGTGGCGGACAGGGGTCCTACGAGCAGTACTTC
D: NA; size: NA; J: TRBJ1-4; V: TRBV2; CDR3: CASSEGGEKLFF; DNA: TGTGCCAGCAGTGAGGGTGGGGAGAAACTGTTTTTT
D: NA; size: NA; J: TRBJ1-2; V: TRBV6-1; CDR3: CASTQGLEGYTF; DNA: TGTGCCAGCACCCAGGGGCTGGAAGGCTACACCTTC
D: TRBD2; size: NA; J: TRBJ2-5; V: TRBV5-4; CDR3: CASSFRAGKETQYF; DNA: TGTGCCAGCAGCTTTAGAGCGGGGAAAGAGACCCAGTACTTC
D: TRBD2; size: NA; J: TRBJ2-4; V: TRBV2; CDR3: CASSERVAGAVAKNIQYF; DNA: TGTGCCAGCAGTGAAAGGGTAGCGGGGGCTGTAGCCAAAAACATTCAGTACTTC
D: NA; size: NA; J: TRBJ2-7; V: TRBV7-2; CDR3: CASSLGSPRYEQYF; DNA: TGTGCCAGCAGCCTAGGGTCTCCTCGCTACGAGCAGTACTTC
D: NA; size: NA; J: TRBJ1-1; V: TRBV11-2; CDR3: CASSLGSAGLNTEAFF; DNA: TGTGCCAGCAGCTTAGGATCGGCAGGTCTCAACACTGAAGCTTTCTTT
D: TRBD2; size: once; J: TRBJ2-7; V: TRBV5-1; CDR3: CASSMPSGGYSYEQYF; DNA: TGCGCCAGCAGCATGCCTAGCGGGGGGTACTCCTACGAGCAGTACTTC
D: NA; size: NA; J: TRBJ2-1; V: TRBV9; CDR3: CASSAGLQMPYNEQFF; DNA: TGTGCCAGCAGCGCGGGACTTCAAATGCCCTACAATGAGCAGTTCTTC
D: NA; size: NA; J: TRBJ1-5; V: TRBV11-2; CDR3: CASSLFQTGPQHF; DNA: TGTGCCAGCAGCTTGTTCCAGACGGGGCCCCAGCATTTT